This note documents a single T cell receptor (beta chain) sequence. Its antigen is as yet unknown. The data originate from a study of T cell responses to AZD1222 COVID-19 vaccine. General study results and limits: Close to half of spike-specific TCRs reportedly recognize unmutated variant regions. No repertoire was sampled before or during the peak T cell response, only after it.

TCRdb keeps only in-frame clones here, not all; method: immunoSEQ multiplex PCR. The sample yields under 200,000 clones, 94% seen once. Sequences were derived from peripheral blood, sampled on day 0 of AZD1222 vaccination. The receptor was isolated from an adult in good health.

The DNA for the CDR3 is TGTGCCAGCCGGATTTCTCGCACAGATACGCAGTATTTT. It specifies CASRISRTDTQYF. The V gene is TRBV28, the J gene TRBJ2-3; D is undetermined. Germline CDR1 reads MDHEN; CDR2 reads SYDVKM. This CDR3 has 13 amino acids. Deletions cut 8 bases from V and 1 base from J, with 10 bases between.